Presented here are 27 T cell receptor beta chains from one specimen sequenced in a study of T cell changes during pregnancy in multiple sclerosis. The repertoire was sequenced with immunoSEQ multiplex PCR; TCRdb's copy has only in-frame clones and lacks some. Counted here are about 100,000 clones, more than 85% occurring once; the ten biggest clones make up around 3.2%. Here the sequenced sample was peripheral blood, taken in the second trimester of pregnancy. These receptors were taken from a female donor with multiple sclerosis, enrolled in a pregnancy study.

V is TRBV5-1 and J is TRBJ2-1; a possible D gene is TRBD2 (6 bases). The CDR3 runs 15 residues. Germline V gives CDR1 SGHRS, CDR2 YFSETQ. V lost 6 bases, J lost 10 bases, and 23 bases lay in between. The CDR3 DNA reads TGCGCCAGCACGGAACAGACTAGTCATCTTGGAGAGCAGTTCTTC. Translation: CASTEQTSHLGEQFF.

The genes are TRBV5-6 and TRBJ1-2; D is possibly TRBD1 (6 bases). This CDR3 region has 14 residues. Germline CDR1 and CDR2: SGHDT and YYEEEE. Trimming cost V 0 bases and J 4 bases, with 10 bases left between them. The CDR3 sequence is CASSLGAGVYGYTF. CDR3 DNA: TGTGCCAGCAGCTTGGGCGCAGGGGTCTATGGCTACACCTTC.

To note about this clone: An end of the junction does not agree with germline; a read error may underlie this. The rearrangement links TRBV15 to TRBJ2-1, with 7 bases fitting TRBD2. CDR1 and CDR2 from the germline V gene are LNHNV and YYDKDF (reference sequence). The CDR3 consists of 17 residues. The CDR3 loop is CATSRDLASSGSNGQFF. The CDR3 DNA is TGTGCCACCAGCAGAGATTTGGCGTCTAGCGGAAGCAATGGGCAGTTCTTC.

The sample holds one count of this clone. The V call is TRBV7-2, the J call TRBJ2-7, with 9 bases identical to TRBD2. The germline gives CDR1 SGHTA, CDR2 FQGNSA. Trimming cost V 5 bases and J 2 bases; bases outside gene matches: 13. The CDR3 length is 17 residues. For the CDR3, the DNA is TGTGCCAGCAGCCCCAGAGGGCATCTAGCGGGGACCTACGAGCAGTACTTC. Amino acid sequence: CASSPRGHLAGTYEQYF.

The gene calls are TRBV5-4 and TRBJ2-7, with 9 bases matching TRBD2. Germline V lookup: CDR1 SGHNT, CDR2 YYREEE (reference sequence). The CDR3 totals 17 residues. J gave up 2 bases and V 1 base, and 10 bases lay outside the gene matches. This CDR3 reads CASSLWVAGGGPYEQYF. The CDR3 coding sequence is TGTGCCAGCAGCTTGTGGGTGGCGGGAGGGGGGCCCTACGAGCAGTACTTC.

J is TRBJ2-7 and V is TRBV9; possibly TRBD2 for D (5 bases). This CDR3 comprises 16 residues. The V and J ends lost 4 bases and 3 bases respectively, with 20 bases between them. Germline V CDR1 and CDR2: SGDLS, YYNGEE. CDR3 DNA: TGTGCCAGCAGCCTCGCTTCTAGCCCCAGAAACTACGAGCAGTACTTC. It encodes CASSLASSPRNYEQYF. Filled out from reference TRBV9 and TRBJ2-7, the complete variable domain reads DSGVTQTPKHLITATGQRVTLRCSPRSGDLSVYWYQQSLDQGLQFLIQYYNGEERAKGNILERFSAQQFPDLHSELNLSSLELGDSALYFCASSLASSPRNYEQYFGPGTRLTVT.

V is TRBV5-1 and J is TRBJ2-3; 9 nucleotides line up with TRBD2. Looked up from germline, CDR1 is SGHRS and CDR2 is YFSETQ. The trim removed 3 bases at V and 5 bases at J, leaving 7 bases unmatched. This CDR3 is 15 amino acids long. The CDR3 DNA reads as TGCGCCAGCAGCTCCGCAAATAGCGGGAGAGATACGCAGTATTTT. It encodes CASSSANSGRDTQYF.

The chain's CDR3 is CASSLGLRTASYNEQFF. The CDR3 DNA is TGTGCCAGCAGCTTGGGGCTGAGGACAGCCTCCTACAATGAGCAGTTCTTC. The chain is built from TRBV5-8 and TRBJ2-1, with TRBD1 as a possible D gene (6 bases). Germline CDR1 is SGHTS and CDR2 is YDEGEE. The ends were cut back, 0 bases at V and 0 bases at J, with 13 bases in the middle. The CDR3 sequence is 17 residues long.

The rearrangement uses TRBV6-5 and TRBJ2-1; TRBD1 agrees at 12 bases. The CDR3 consists of 14 residues. Germline assignment: CDR1 MNHEY and CDR2 SVGAGI. Trimming at V came to 6 bases and at J to 9 bases, leaving 6 bases not matched to a gene. CDR3 in amino acids: CASRTGTGGSEQFF. The CDR3 DNA is TGTGCCAGCAGAACCGGGACAGGGGGCAGTGAGCAGTTCTTC.

The chain links TRBV9 to TRBJ2-6, with TRBD2 matching over 10 bases. Germline assignment: CDR1 SGDLS and CDR2 YYNGEE. V gave up 0 bases and J gave up 1 base; unmatched junction bases: 10. This CDR3 has 20 amino acids. The CDR3 is CASSVGLAGVGSSGANVLTF. CDR3 sequence (DNA): TGTGCCAGCAGCGTAGGTCTAGCGGGAGTGGGAAGTTCTGGGGCCAACGTCCTGACTTTC. The full variable domain, rest sourced from reference TRBV9 and TRBJ2-6, is DSGVTQTPKHLITATGQRVTLRCSPRSGDLSVYWYQQSLDQGLQFLIQYYNGEERAKGNILERFSAQQFPDLHSELNLSSLELGDSALYFCASSVGLAGVGSSGANVLTFGAGSRLTVL.

The chain carries TRBV5-1 and TRBJ1-1; TRBD1 is a possible D gene (5 bases). Germline V CDR1 and CDR2: SGHRS, YFSETQ. The CDR3 contains 16 residues. V lost 4 bases and J 0 bases, leaving 16 bases between the germline ends. CDR3 DNA: TGCGCCAGCAGCCCCACCGGGGGTCTCATGAACACTGAAGCTTTCTTT. Translating it yields CASSPTGGLMNTEAFF.

This clone has more than one count but fewer than ten. The CDR3 loop is CASSQDNEQYF. As DNA, the CDR3 is TGTGCCAGCAGCCAAGATAACGAGCAGTACTTC. This chain uses TRBV14 with TRBJ2-7; D is uncertain. The V end lost 0 bases, the J end lost 5 bases, and 2 bases lay between the germline ends. The CDR3 loop spans 11 amino acids. Per germline, CDR1 SGHDN and CDR2 FVKESK.

The chain employs TRBV15 and TRBJ2-4, with 8 bases fitting TRBD2. Germline V gene lookup returns CDR1 LNHNV and CDR2 YYDKDF (reference sequence). Trimming removed 3 bases from V and 7 bases from J; junction bases left unmatched: 11. This CDR3 comprises 16 residues. CDR3 amino acids: CATSSLSPGGRNIQYF. The CDR3 nucleotides are TGTGCCACCAGCAGCCTATCCCCGGGGGGGCGGAACATTCAGTACTTC.

The rearrangement uses TRBV28 and TRBJ2-3, with 7 bases fitting TRBD1. The CDR3 runs to 16 residues. Germline V gives CDR1 MDHEN, CDR2 SYDVKM. With V trimmed by 4 bases and J by 6 bases, 13 bases remained unmatched. The CDR3 nucleotides read TGTGCCAGCAGTTCTCCGGACAGGCGGCTTAAGGATACGCAGTATTTT. It encodes CASSSPDRRLKDTQYF.

The sample holds one count of this clone. This chain joins TRBV5-1 and TRBJ2-3; weak D call: TRBD2 (6 bases). There are 16 residues in the CDR3. The V end lost 0 bases, the J end lost 3 bases, and 14 bases lay between the germline ends. Germline V lookup: CDR1 SGHRS, CDR2 YFSETQ. The CDR3 nucleotides read TGCGCCAGCAGCTTGGTGCCAACTGGGGGGACAGATACGCAGTATTTT. Its translation: CASSLVPTGGTDTQYF.

The chain employs TRBV19 and TRBJ1-2; no clear D. The CDR3 length is 13 residues. Per the germline V gene, CDR1 is LNHDA and CDR2 is SQIVND (reference sequence). Trimming shortened V by 3 bases and J by 7 bases, and 12 bases separated the two germline ends. The CDR3 sequence: CASSISRESGYTF. The CDR3 region has the DNA TGTGCCAGTAGTATTTCGAGGGAAAGTGGCTACACCTTC.

The sample holds a few counts of this clone. In DNA form, the CDR3 reads TGCGCCAGCAGTCTCGAGGACGGGGAGCTGTTTTTT. It specifies CASSLEDGELFF. This sequence joins TRBV23-1 and TRBJ2-2; D call uncertain. Being an ORF, TRBV23-1 has a function that is uncertain. V was cut by 4 bases and J by 7 bases, with 7 bases left in between. This CDR3 contains 12 residues.

The rearrangement uses TRBV7-9 and TRBJ2-1, with 10 bases matching TRBD2. Trimming cost V 4 bases and J 5 bases; bases outside gene matches: 5. Germline loops: CDR1 SEHNR, CDR2 FQNEAQ (reference sequence). This CDR3 contains 15 residues. The DNA of the CDR3 is TGTGCCAGCAGCTCGCAGCGGGAGGGCCACAATGAGCAGTTCTTC. Protein: CASSSQREGHNEQFF.

The chain joins TRBV7-2 to TRBJ2-1; 11 bases are a match to TRBD2. Germline V gene data show CDR1 as SGHTA and CDR2 as FQGNSA. There are 15 residues in the CDR3. V shed 6 bases, J shed 4 bases, and the junction held 5 bases outside the gene matches. The DNA for the CDR3 is TGTGCCAGCAGTCCCGGGACTAGCGGATACAATGAGCAGTTCTTC. Translated: CASSPGTSGYNEQFF.

The CDR3 sequence is CASSFTAGTYEQYF. CDR3 nucleotides: TGTGCCAGCAGTTTTACGGCAGGCACCTACGAGCAGTACTTC. The chain combines TRBV28 with TRBJ2-7; D remains ambiguous. The CDR3 is made up of 14 amino acids. Germline CDR1 and CDR2: MDHEN and SYDVKM. Trimming removed 3 bases from V and 2 bases from J, with 11 bases in between.

V is TRBV14 and J is TRBJ2-6, with 8 bases matching TRBD1. Germline lookup yields CDR1 SGHDN and CDR2 FVKESK. J gave up 3 bases and V 0 bases, and 7 bases lay outside the gene matches. The CDR3 has 18 residues. CDR3 sequence (DNA): TGTGCCAGCAGCCAAGAGTCCAGGGGGCCTGGTGGGGCCAACGTCCTGACTTTC. Protein sequence: CASSQESRGPGGANVLTF. The full variable domain, completed using reference TRBV14 and TRBJ2-6, is EAGVTQFPSHSVIEKGQTVTLRCDPISGHDNLYWYRRVMGKEIKFLLHFVKESKQDESGMPNNRFLAERTGGTYSTLKVQPAELEDSGVYFCASSQESRGPGGANVLTFGAGSRLTVL.

The chain couples TRBV28 to TRBJ2-5, with 10 bases that match TRBD2. The germline gives CDR1 MDHEN, CDR2 SYDVKM. The CDR3 consists of 16 residues. V dropped 5 bases and J dropped 5; count of bases not matched to a gene: 11. The DNA for the CDR3 is TGTGCCAGCAGTCTACCGAGCGGGAGGGCCCGGGAGACCCAGTACTTC. This gives the protein CASSLPSGRARETQYF.

V gene TRBV13 combines with J gene TRBJ2-1; unclear D gene. Trimming pared 4 bases from V and 7 bases from J, leaving 11 bases between. CDR3 length equals 13 residues. Germline-derived CDR1 and CDR2 are PRHDT and FYEKMQ (reference sequence). CDR3 sequence reads: CASSYRHRNEQFF. CDR3 nucleotide sequence: TGTGCCAGCAGCTACCGACACCGGAATGAGCAGTTCTTC.

V and J are TRBV7-6 and TRBJ2-5, with 8 bases that match TRBD1. Germline lookup yields CDR1 SGHVS and CDR2 FNYEAQ. V dropped 1 base and J dropped 5; count of bases not matched to a gene: 6. There are 15 residues in the CDR3. CDR3 loop: CASSLGGGTGETQYF. CDR3 bases: TGTGCCAGCAGCTTAGGGGGCGGGACAGGCGAGACCCAGTACTTC.

The J gene is TRBJ1-2, the V gene TRBV7-9; 7 bases fit TRBD1. The germline CDR1 and CDR2 sequences are SEHNR and FQNEAQ (reference sequence). The J segment lost 7 bases and the V segment lost 5 bases, leaving 7 bases of the junction unmatched. CDR3 length equals 13 residues. CDR3 nucleotides: TGTGCCAGCAGCACAACAGGGGCGGGTGGCTACACCTTC. Translation: CASSTTGAGGYTF.

The J gene is TRBJ2-4, the V gene TRBV5-4, with 7 bases lining up with TRBD2. The length of the CDR3 is 14 residues. Germline values: CDR1 SGHNT, CDR2 YYREEE (reference sequence). Trimming at V came to 5 bases and at J to 5 bases, leaving 7 bases not matched to a gene. The CDR3 spells CASRLGGSENIQYF. For the CDR3, the DNA is TGTGCCAGCAGGTTAGGCGGGAGCGAAAACATTCAGTACTTC.

The chain uses TRBV7-2 and TRBJ1-2; D ambiguous. The CDR3 loop spans 15 amino acids. Trimming removed 1 base from V and 4 bases from J, with 13 bases in between. Germline assignment: CDR1 SGHTA and CDR2 FQGNSA. For the CDR3, the DNA is TGTGCCAGCAGCTTAGTGAGGGTGGCGATCTATGGCTACACCTTC. It yields the protein CASSLVRVAIYGYTF.